Below, one TCR beta chain is given with its context. The table came from immunoSEQ multiplex PCR; TCRdb's copy has only in-frame clones and leaves some out. The sample includes some 100,000 clones, 80% to 90% of them seen just once. This sample is part of a study of T cell responses to AZD1222 COVID-19 vaccine. Germline values: CDR1 MNHEY, CDR2 SMNVEV (reference sequence). Deletions cut 5 bases from V and 7 bases from J, with 12 bases between. This CDR3 region has 14 residues. The sequences come from peripheral blood, collected on day 0 of MenACWY control vaccination. This receptor was taken from an adult in good health. The V and J genes are TRBV27 and TRBJ1-6; a weak D match, TRBD1 (5 bases). The CDR3 spells CASSPIGGNSPLHF. The CDR3 region has the DNA TGTGCCAGCAGTCCCATCGGGGGAAATTCACCCCTCCACTTT.